The present entry profiles one TCR beta chain with its context. Its antigen is not known. The Oncomine TCR Beta short-read assay was what sequenced the DNA obtained from cultured CD4+ T cells. DNA came from CD4+ T cells after culture. One entry per CDR3 protein, called by TCRdb with MiXCR from the PCR reads. In the table there are 10,000 or so distinct CDR3 sequences, roughly 51% of which are singletons. Stated treatment: approximately nine-day PBMC culture with coronavirus spike peptide pools or control peptides (ViraFEST assay). ViraFEST expanded antigen-specific T cells with peptide pools, then sequenced TCRs. The sample comes from a study of vaccination and CD4 T cells after COVID-19. Study-level information: In the control cultures, a CEFX pool, an HIV-1 Nef pool, or no peptide was supplied.

V lost 6 bases and J lost 6, with 15 bases in between. The CDR3 length is 14 residues. Germline loops: CDR1 DFQATT, CDR2 SNEGSKA (reference sequence). Findings and limits, study-wide: Convalescent patients' vaccine-specific clones were spike mono-reactive in 304 of 307 cases.

V is TRBV20-1 and J is TRBJ1-6; D gene unclear. This sequence was found in a human donor who had recovered from COVID-19. The sequenced sample consisted of CD4+ T cells from blood, cultured in vitro. Here the CDR3 reads CSARTEALNSPLHF. For the CDR3, the DNA is TGCAGTGCCCGAACCGAGGCGCTTAATTCACCCCTCCACTTT.